One and the same sample provided the 7 T cell receptor beta chains below, sequenced in a study of blood T cell repertoires in COVID-19. TCRdb's table, derived via immunoSEQ multiplex PCR, lists solely in-frame clones and lacks some. The data contain more than 150,000 clones, about 85% of them singletons. The sequenced material came from peripheral blood. The receptor source for this set is a woman aged 80 or older with acute or convalescent COVID-19.

This clone has just one count. The genes are TRBV18 and TRBJ2-1; 11 positions match TRBD2. The CDR3 sequence is 16 residues long. Germline assignment: CDR1 KGHSH and CDR2 LQKENI. The trim removed 6 bases at V and 2 bases at J, leaving 6 bases unmatched. DNA for the CDR3: TGTGCCAGCTCGCTTAGACTAGCGGGACCCTACAATGAGCAGTTCTTC. Translating gives CASSLRLAGPYNEQFF.

The rearrangement joins TRBV12-3 or TRBV12-4 to TRBJ2-3; D not resolved. This CDR3 region has 12 residues. V lost 5 bases to trimming and J lost 3 bases, with 6 bases between them. CDR3 region: CASSGFTDTQYF. The CDR3 nucleotides are TGTGCCAGCAGTGGCTTTACAGATACGCAGTATTTT.

The chain employs TRBV7-8 and TRBJ2-1; D is undetermined. Germline V gives CDR1 SGHVS, CDR2 FQNEAQ. V was shortened by 1 base and J by 7 bases, with 20 bases between the two germline ends. The CDR3 has 17 residues. CDR3 coding DNA: TGTGCCAGCAGCTTAGTTAGAGTTGGAGACCGATGGAATGAGCAGTTCTTC. Amino acid sequence: CASSLVRVGDRWNEQFF.

The chain employs TRBV6-2 or TRBV6-3 and TRBJ2-7; D is undetermined. Germline-derived CDR1 and CDR2 are MNHEY and SVGEGT. The CDR3 is made up of 13 amino acids. The V end lost 2 bases, the J end lost 5 bases, and 10 bases lay between the germline ends. The CDR3 bases are TGTGCCAGCAGTTACGGCCCCCTCGACGAGCAGTACTTC. As protein: CASSYGPLDEQYF.

Only a few counts were recorded for this clone. The rearrangement joins TRBV3-1 (or the pseudogene TRBV3-2) to TRBJ1-1; 10 bases match TRBD1. Germline V lookup: CDR1 LGHDT, CDR2 YNNKEL (reference sequence). CDR3 length equals 16 residues. V shed 4 bases, J shed 5 bases, and the junction held 10 bases outside the gene matches. The chain's CDR3 is CASSPTGQGIRTEAFF. The CDR3, as DNA: TGTGCCAGCAGCCCAACGGGACAGGGGATTAGGACTGAAGCTTTCTTT.

The V call is TRBV11-2, the J call TRBJ1-1; D might be TRBD1 (5 bases). Germline V gives CDR1 SGHAT, CDR2 FQNNGV. V lost 5 bases to trimming and J lost 1 base, with 17 bases between them. The CDR3 covers 16 residues. Here the CDR3 DNA reads TGTGCCAGCAGCCGTCTTATCAGGGTACCGAACACTGAAGCTTTCTTT. The encoded protein is CASSRLIRVPNTEAFF.

The CDR3 DNA is TGTGCCAGCAGCTTAGAGGACAGGCGGAAACTGTTTTTT. Translation: CASSLEDRRKLFF. The chain employs TRBV7-2 and TRBJ1-4; 7 positions agree with TRBD1. Per germline, CDR1 SGHTA and CDR2 FQGNSA. This CDR3 has 13 amino acids. With V trimmed by 1 base and J by 11 bases, 4 bases remained unmatched. Supplemented by reference TRBV7-2 and TRBJ1-4, the full variable domain reads GAGVSQSPSNKVTEKGKDVELRCDPISGHTALYWYRQSLGQGLEFLIYFQGNSAPDKSGLPSDRFSAERTGGSVSTLTIQRTQQEDSAVYLCASSLEDRRKLFFGSGTQLSVL.